This TCR beta chain stems from a study of cytomegalovirus exposure and HLA in healthy donors. Overall study findings and caveats: The CMV antigen specificity of a few CMV-associated chains was confirmed through in vitro analysis. Most sequenced TCRs were rare (though some public TCRs occurred in many donors). There were 150 to 200 TCR beta chains listed as cytomegalovirus-associated. The TCR clusters that emerged in the first cohort tended, a later analysis found, to co-occur in the 110 or so validation repertoires.

CDR1 and CDR2 from the germline V gene are MNHEY and SMNVEV (reference sequence). The CDR3 loop spans 16 amino acids. V lost 5 bases and J lost 3; bases outside the gene matches: 12. Profiled with immunoSEQ multiplex PCR; TCRdb holds only in-frame clones, not every one. The sample includes about 240,000 clones, just under 90% of them seen just once. On this clone: Its antigen is unknown.

J is TRBJ2-7 and V is TRBV27, with 8 nucleotides matching TRBD2. The sequence came from a young man in good health and CMV-seronegative. Sequences were obtained from PBMCs. CDR3 nucleotide sequence: TGTGCCAGCAGTGAATATGCGGGAGGACGGAACTACGAGCAGTACTTC. This translates into CASSEYAGGRNYEQYF.